This TCR beta chain comes out of a study of T cells after yellow fever vaccination. TCRdb re-derived calls from the 5' RACE reads in MiXCR, one entry per CDR3 protein. The table shows about 310,000 distinct CDR3 sequences, with roughly 4% occurring only once. The CDR3 totals 15 residues. Germline V CDR1 and CDR2: SGHRS, YFSETQ. The ends lost 5 bases at V and 6 bases at J; junction bases unmatched: 8. This clonotype has at least ten counts. This TCR derives from a man younger than 30 who received the YFV17D yellow fever vaccine. Sample: PBMCs, taken on the day of the yellow fever booster vaccination. The chain recombines TRBV5-1 with TRBJ1-6, with 7 bases identical to TRBD1. CDR3 in amino acids: CASRLRGLGNSPLHF. CDR3 bases: TGCGCCAGCAGGCTAAGGGGGCTCGGTAATTCACCCCTCCACTTT.